This TCR beta chain originates from a study of CD8 T cells in Susac syndrome. Reverse transcription of about 0.5 to 1 ug RNA used random hexamers. TCRdb called the immunoSEQ multiplex PCR reads again in MiXCR, with one record for every CDR3 protein. The table lists 140,000 or so distinct CDR3 sequences, about 95% of them singletons. High-throughput TCR beta sequencing covered peripheral CD8+ and CD4+ T cells. The CDR3 is made up of 15 amino acids. J lost 0 bases, V lost 5 bases, and 2 bases had no gene match. Per germline, CDR1 SGHNT and CDR2 YENEEA. This clonotype was recorded once. The chain recombines TRBV11-3 with TRBJ2-1, with 9 bases that match TRBD1. The receptor was isolated from a human donor with multiple sclerosis. The specimen was CD4+ T cells from PBMCs. CDR3 amino acids: CASSGQGSSYNEQFF. The CDR3 DNA reads TGTGCCAGCAGCGGACAGGGGAGCTCCTACAATGAGCAGTTCTTC.